This T cell receptor beta chain was identified in a study of blood T cell repertoires in COVID-19. Study-wide background: COVID-19 samples from acute and convalescent phases originated in the United States, Italy and Spain. PBMCs, B-cell-depleted T cells, or T cells were the source of the cDNA or gDNA that made up the material.

Original analysis: Estimation of nucleated cell counts relied on the amplification of reference gene primers. Generated by immunoSEQ multiplex PCR, the TCRdb table keeps only in-frame clones and is missing some. V, J and clone size were drawn from that table, and D and trimming were deduced from the DNA. The sample includes around 240,000 clones, roughly 86% of them seen just once. This clone was observed a single time. Individuals aged roughly 18 to 90 years were recruited from fewer than 30 US areas. The specimen sequenced was PBMCs or T cells enriched from blood (not recorded which). The sequence was obtained from a woman between 50 and 59 years old who had recovered from COVID-19.

CDR3 DNA sequence: TGTGCCAGCAGCTTAACGATTGGCGGATCCTATGGCTACACCTTC. This sequence encodes CASSLTIGGSYGYTF. The chain joins TRBV11-3 to TRBJ1-2; D is uncertain. The CDR3 has 15 residues. Germline V gives CDR1 SGHNT, CDR2 YENEEA. V dropped 2 bases and J dropped 4 bases, with 14 bases sitting between them. Variable domain in full (rest from reference TRBV11-3 and TRBJ1-2): EAGVVQSPRYKIIEKKQPVAFWCNPISGHNTLYWYLQNLGQGPELLIRYENEEAVDDSQLPKDRFSAERLKGVDSTLKIQPAELGDSAVYLCASSLTIGGSYGYTFGSGTRLTVV.